The rows below give T cell receptor beta chains drawn from one sample of a study of response to subunit inactivated influenza vaccine. Via MiXCR, TCRdb re-called the RT-PCR reads, giving one row per CDR3 protein. The sample shows 500,000 to 550,000 distinct CDR3 sequences, approximately 7.8% of them seen only once. This sample comprised PBMCs from blood, obtained around 25 months after vaccination. The receptors originated from a man aged 45-69 years who received an inactivated influenza vaccine. Both conserved end residues are part of each CDR3. The D gene is left open where the match is weak. Not every row has a clone size; where given, it reads once, few, many or a size class.

DNA,CDR3,size,V,D,J
TGTGCCACCAGCACACGGGACTCCCAGCAGTACTTC,CATSTRDSQQYF,many,TRBV15,-,TRBJ2-7
TGCGCCAGCAGCCAAGGGGTCTCCGGGACAGGGGCAAACACCGGGGAGCTGTTTTTT,CASSQGVSGTGANTGELFF,-,TRBV4-3,TRBD1,TRBJ2-2
TGTGCCAGCAGCCGCACACCTAGCGGGGGGGCTCGGAATGAGCAGTTCTTC,CASSRTPSGGARNEQFF,-,TRBV3-1,TRBD2,TRBJ2-1
TGTGCCAGCAGTATGGCTGGGGGACGGGGCGAGCAGTACTTC,CASSMAGGRGEQYF,-,TRBV12-3/TRBV12-4,-,TRBJ2-7
TGCGCCAGCAGCCGGACAGTGAACTCCTACGAGCAGTACTTC,CASSRTVNSYEQYF,few,TRBV5-1,-,TRBJ2-7
TGCGCCAGCGTTAGGGTCCTAGGCCTCTACGAGCAGTACTTC,CASVRVLGLYEQYF,many,TRBV10-2,-,TRBJ2-7
TGTGCCAGCAGTGAAACGGACAGGGGTCGGTATGGCTACACCTTC,CASSETDRGRYGYTF,-,TRBV12-3/TRBV12-4,TRBD1,TRBJ1-2
TGTGCCAGCAGCTCTCAGGGAACTGTGAAGGATACGCAGTATTTT,CASSSQGTVKDTQYF,-,TRBV11-2,-,TRBJ2-3
TGTGCCAGCCAGGGGGAATATAGCAATCAGCCCCAGCATTTT,CASQGEYSNQPQHF,-,TRBV7-2,TRBD1,TRBJ1-5
TGCGCCAGCAGTGAGTCAGGCAGCACCCTCGGAGCTTTCTTT,CASSESGSTLGAFF,many,TRBV10-1,-,TRBJ1-1
TGTGCCAGCAGCTTCCAGGTCGCGAGCGGGGGCAGCACAGATACGCAGTATTTT,CASSFQVASGGSTDTQYF,few,TRBV7-8,TRBD2,TRBJ2-3
TGCGCCAGCAGCCCAAGCGGGAGGAGGTACGAGCAGTACTTC,CASSPSGRRYEQYF,-,TRBV5-1,TRBD2,TRBJ2-7
TGCGCCAGCAGCTTCTTTCCCGGGACAGGGGCATCCTACGAGCAGTACTTC,CASSFFPGTGASYEQYF,-,TRBV5-1,TRBD1,TRBJ2-7
TGTGCCAGCTCACCCCCTGCAGGGGTGGGGCAGGATGAGCAGTTCTTC,CASSPPAGVGQDEQFF,-,TRBV18,-,TRBJ2-1
TGTGCCAGCAGTAGGACAGGGGGCTTAGATGAGCAGTTCTTC,CASSRTGGLDEQFF,few,TRBV25-1,TRBD1,TRBJ2-1
TGCGCCAGCAGCTCCGGGACAGGGGGAGGCCCGGGGGTCAATGAGCAGTTCTTC,CASSSGTGGGPGVNEQFF,few,TRBV5-1,TRBD1,TRBJ2-1
TGTGCCTGGAGTTGGGGTTACAATGAGCAGTTCTTC,CAWSWGYNEQFF,few,TRBV30,-,TRBJ2-1
TGTGCCAGCAGTGGTAAGGGGGCTGGCAATTCACCCCTCCACTTT,CASSGKGAGNSPLHF,many,TRBV25-1,TRBD1,TRBJ1-6
TGTGCCAGCAGCCCGAGGAGCTTAGGCAATGAGCAGTTCTTC,CASSPRSLGNEQFF,few,TRBV12-3/TRBV12-4,-,TRBJ2-1
TGTGCCAGCAGTTATCTCCCTAGCGGGGGGGCGTACGAGCAGTACTTC,CASSYLPSGGAYEQYF,-,TRBV6-5,TRBD2,TRBJ2-7
TGCGCCAGCAGTGAGTCGTGGTTTACAGGGAAAAACACTGAAGCTTTCTTT,CASSESWFTGKNTEAFF,-,TRBV10-2,-,TRBJ1-1
TGCAGTGCTAGAGCGCCGACGGACTCCTACAATGAGCAGTTCTTC,CSARAPTDSYNEQFF,few,TRBV20-1,-,TRBJ2-1
TGTGCCAGCGCTTTTGCCGGTGAGCAGTACTTC,CASAFAGEQYF,-,TRBV27,-,TRBJ2-7
TGTGCCAGCAGCCTGTCGGCGTCCGGGAGGGCTGAGACCCAGTACTTC,CASSLSASGRAETQYF,many,TRBV5-5,TRBD2,TRBJ2-5
TGTGCCAGCAGTTCTGTTTCGGGGGTAAAATCCTACGAGCAGTACTTC,CASSSVSGVKSYEQYF,few,TRBV12-3/TRBV12-4,-,TRBJ2-7
TGTGCCAGCAGCCCACGACAGGGACCGATGTACGAGCAGTACTTC,CASSPRQGPMYEQYF,many,TRBV12-3/TRBV12-4,TRBD1,TRBJ2-7
TGTGCCAGCAGCGCCCTAGGTGGTCGGGGGGGCCAAGGCAATGAGCAGTTCTTC,CASSALGGRGGQGNEQFF,few,TRBV9,TRBD2,TRBJ2-1
TGTGCCAGCAGCTTAGCGCACGAGATGACGCAGTATTTT,CASSLAHEMTQYF,few,TRBV7-9,-,TRBJ2-3
TGCGCCAGCAGCCTGGGACTAGCGGACACGGGAGAGACCCAGTACTTC,CASSLGLADTGETQYF,few,TRBV5-1,TRBD2,TRBJ2-5
TGCGCCAGCAAAAGCTCCTACAATGAGCAGTTCTTC,CASKSSYNEQFF,many,TRBV5-1,-,TRBJ2-1
TGCAGCGCCGGGTGGGGACAACCTAACTATGGCTACACCTTC,CSAGWGQPNYGYTF,-,TRBV29-1,-,TRBJ1-2
TGCAGTGCTAGAGATATACTAGGAAACAATGAGCAGTTCTTC,CSARDILGNNEQFF,few,TRBV20-1,-,TRBJ2-1
TGTGCCAGCAGCTTATATGGAAACACTGAAGCTTTCTTT,CASSLYGNTEAFF,many,TRBV7-2,-,TRBJ1-1
TGTGCCAGCAGCCCGTACGGGGACCCGGGTGAAAAACTGTTTTTT,CASSPYGDPGEKLFF,few,TRBV5-5,-,TRBJ1-4
TGCGCCAGCAGCCAGGCGGGACTTCGCTCCTACAATGAGCAGTTCTTC,CASSQAGLRSYNEQFF,-,TRBV4-1,-,TRBJ2-1
TGTGCCAGCAGTTTACGATCAGGGCTCGATCAGCCCCAGCATTTT,CASSLRSGLDQPQHF,-,TRBV12-3/TRBV12-4,-,TRBJ1-5
TGTGCCAGCAGCCAAGGGACCAGGGGTCCCCTCAATGAGCAGTTCTTC,CASSQGTRGPLNEQFF,many,TRBV4-2,-,TRBJ2-1
TGTGCCAGCAGCTTAGGCGGGACCGACCAACGTGAAAAACTGTTTTTT,CASSLGGTDQREKLFF,many,TRBV7-9,-,TRBJ1-4
TGTGCCAGCAGCCAAGAGTTTGGGGCGGGGCTAGCGGACAATGAGCAGTTCTTC,CASSQEFGAGLADNEQFF,-,TRBV4-2,TRBD2,TRBJ2-1
TGTGCCAGCAGCCATACTAGCGGGAGAAAGCTCGCGAACACCGGGGAGCTGTTTTTT,CASSHTSGRKLANTGELFF,-,TRBV11-2,TRBD2,TRBJ2-2
TGCAGCGTTGCCCTGGGCCTCGGCTACGAGCAGTACTTC,CSVALGLGYEQYF,many,TRBV29-1,-,TRBJ2-7
TGCAGTGCTAGAAGCGGCCAGACGGACGAGCAGTACTTC,CSARSGQTDEQYF,-,TRBV20-1,-,TRBJ2-7
TGTGCCAGCAGACTGAGTGGCCACACAGATACGCAGTATTTT,CASRLSGHTDTQYF,-,TRBV28,-,TRBJ2-3
TGCGCCAGCATGGGAAATAGCGGGGCGACCCAGTACTTC,CASMGNSGATQYF,-,TRBV10-2,TRBD2,TRBJ2-5
TGTGCCAGCAGCTTAAGAGGTCTGTCCGAGACCCAGTACTTC,CASSLRGLSETQYF,many,TRBV7-9,-,TRBJ2-5
TGTGCCAGCAGGAGACCGGGACAGGGGTACGAGCAGTACTTC,CASRRPGQGYEQYF,many,TRBV7-2,TRBD1,TRBJ2-7
TGTGCCAGCAGCCCACCCGTCTATGCGCTTAACTACAATGAGCAGTTCTTC,CASSPPVYALNYNEQFF,few,TRBV11-2,-,TRBJ2-1
TGTGCCAGCAGTTATCTCCCGGGACAGGCTTACGAGCAGTACTTC,CASSYLPGQAYEQYF,few,TRBV28,TRBD1,TRBJ2-7
TGTGCCAGCAGGACCTTCGGACAGGGGACGAGAGGGGCCAACGTCCTGACTTTC,CASRTFGQGTRGANVLTF,few,TRBV6-1,TRBD1,TRBJ2-6
TGTGCCAGCAGCCGGGGACTTAACAATCAGCCCCAGCATTTT,CASSRGLNNQPQHF,-,TRBV6-1,-,TRBJ1-5
TGTGCCAGCAGTTTAGATTCGGTTCCTGGAAACACCATATATTTT,CASSLDSVPGNTIYF,few,TRBV12-3/TRBV12-4,-,TRBJ1-3